The 27 T cell receptor beta chains reported below all come from one sample, sequenced in a study of tumor and adjacent non-tumor tissue in lung cancer. This sample's RNA came from whole unsorted tissue. The library came from three nested PCR rounds adapted from ARM-PCR protocols. TCRdb re-called the multiplex PCR reads with MiXCR, one entry per CDR3 protein. The table shows under 150,000 distinct CDR3 sequences, with approximately 72% occurring only once. Sequences were obtained from lung tumor tissue. These receptors originate from a man between 60 and 75 years old with small cell lung cancer.

This clonotype appeared many times. The chain joins TRBV20-1 to TRBJ2-7; tentatively, D is TRBD1 or TRBD2 (5 bases each). Looked up from germline, CDR1 is DFQATT and CDR2 is SNEGSKA (reference sequence). Between the trimmed V and J ends, which lost 2 bases and 0 bases, there was a span of 14 bases. The CDR3 loop spans 15 amino acids. The CDR3 loop is CSARRVGPSSYEQYV. The CDR3 region has the DNA TGCAGTGCTAGACGAGTGGGACCGAGCTCCTACGAGCAGTACGTC.

This clonotype was observed many times. The chain recombines TRBV5-6 with TRBJ2-1; 7 nucleotides match TRBD2. In germline, CDR1 is SGHDT, CDR2 YYEEEE. Trimming cost V 1 base and J 3 bases; bases outside gene matches: 7. CDR3 length: 16 amino acids. The DNA for the CDR3 is TGTGCCAGCAGCTTGATCGCTAGCGGAGACTACAATGAGCAGTTCTTC. Protein sequence: CASSLIASGDYNEQFF.

The chain links TRBV29-1 to TRBJ1-2; a possible D gene is TRBD1 (6 bases). V was cut by 2 bases and J by 8 bases, with 24 bases left in between. The germline V gene encodes CDR1 SQVTM and CDR2 ANQGSEA. CDR3 length: 16 residues. In DNA form, the CDR3 reads TGCAGCGTTGAACTCCTACAGGGCCTCAGCGCCTACGGCTACACCTTC. Amino acid sequence: CSVELLQGLSAYGYTF.

With respect to this clonotype: At one boundary the junction diverges from the germline segment, which might be a read error. This sequence joins TRBV6-1 and TRBJ2-2, with a weak D call TRBD2 (5 bases). CDR1 and CDR2 from the germline V gene are MNHNS and SASEGT. The length of the CDR3 is 14 residues. CDR3 amino acids: CASSEWAGPGELSF. DNA of the CDR3: TGTGCCAGCAGTGAATGGGCAGGTCCCGGGGAGCTGTCTTTT.

This clonotype was detected once. The conserved phenylalanine or tryptophan is not found at the CDR3 terminus, so this likely reflects a read error. The chain has TRBV11-1 and TRBJ2-2; D is possibly TRBD1 or TRBD2 (6 bases each). The CDR3 totals 16 residues. CDR1 and CDR2 from the germline V gene are SGHAT and FQDESV (reference sequence). The CDR3 protein is CASSLGGYEGIGELFY. In DNA form, the CDR3 reads TGTGCCAGTAGCTTAGGGGGGTACGAGGGGATCGGGGAGCTGTTTTAT.

A note on this clonotype: The junction and the germline gene differ at one end; a read error may be behind it. CDR3 amino acids: CAWSVAGWTDMQYF. CDR3 DNA sequence: TGTGCCTGGAGTGTCGCAGGGTGGACAGATATGCAGTATTTT. The V gene is TRBV30, the J gene TRBJ2-3, with TRBD1 as a possible D gene (6 bases). The germline V gene encodes CDR1 GTSNPN and CDR2 SVGIG (reference sequence). CDR3 length: 14 amino acids.

This clonotype has more than one count but fewer than ten. The chain joins TRBV20-1 to TRBJ2-3; D gene uncertain. Trimming took 3 bases from V and 0 from J, leaving 16 bases between them. The germline CDR1 and CDR2 sequences are DFQATT and SNEGSKA (reference sequence). The CDR3 totals 16 residues. The CDR3 nucleotides are TGCAGTGCTAGGTCGTTTGGTTCAGCTAGCACAGATACGCAGTATTTT. Protein sequence: CSARSFGSASTDTQYF.

V is TRBV28 and J is TRBJ2-7, with D possibly matching TRBD1 (6 bases). There are 19 residues in the CDR3. Trimming stripped 5 bases from V and 4 bases from J, with 30 bases between. Per germline, CDR1 MDHEN and CDR2 SYDVKM. The CDR3 spells CASSPTPGHGIGSAYEQYF. The CDR3, as DNA: TGTGCCAGCAGTCCGACGCCGGGACATGGTATTGGTTCTGCGTACGAGCAGTACTTC.

This clonotype was seen a handful of times. The chain links TRBV6-1 to TRBJ1-5; D is ambiguous. V was shortened by 11 bases and J by 0 bases, with 8 bases between the two germline ends. The germline CDR1 and CDR2 sequences are MNHNS and SASEGT. The CDR3 length is 12 residues. The CDR3 coding sequence is TGTGCCTCGGCCCGTAGCAATCAGCCCCAGCATTTT. Translating it yields CASARSNQPQHF.

With regard to this clonotype: It may be a read error: a sequence one base away is much more abundant. This chain connects TRBV20-1 to TRBJ2-3, with 7 bases aligning to TRBD1. Trimming cost V 2 bases and J 2 bases; bases outside gene matches: 10. CDR3 length: 16 residues. Germline CDR1 and CDR2: DFQATT and SNEGSKA (reference sequence). The CDR3 DNA follows: TGCAGTGCTAGAACTCCGGGACAGTGTGACACAGATACGCAGTATTTT. The encoded protein is CSARTPGQCDTDTQYF.

For this clonotype: With a much larger clone just one base away, this may be a read error. The chain couples TRBV6-5 to TRBJ2-4; D is possibly TRBD2 (5 bases). This CDR3 spans 13 amino acids. Looked up from germline, CDR1 is MNHEY and CDR2 is SVGAGI. This chain's CDR3 is CASSTQGSYIRYF. CDR3 DNA sequence: TGTGCCAGCAGTACTCAAGGGAGCTACATTCGGTACTTC.

To note about this clonotype: It is likely a read error, because the conserved phenylalanine at the end of the CDR3 is missing. The chain carries TRBV7-8 and TRBJ1-3; D is ambiguous. V gave up 1 base and J gave up 0 bases, with 1 base separating them. The CDR3 covers 13 residues. The germline CDR1 and CDR2 sequences are SGHVS and FQNEAQ. CDR3 region: CASSLDSGNTIYS. In nucleotides, the CDR3 is TGTGCCAGCAGCTTAGACTCTGGAAACACCATATATTCT.

A remark on this clonotype: At one end, the junction sequence differs from germline, possibly due to a read error. This chain's CDR3 is CASRRGVSGTYEQYF. In DNA, the CDR3 is TGTGCCAGCAGAAGGGGAGTCAGCGGTACCTACGAGCAGTACTTT. The chain uses TRBV4-1 and TRBJ2-7; either TRBD1 or TRBD2 may fit D (5 bases each). Germline-derived CDR1 and CDR2 are MGHRA and YSYEKL. The CDR3 runs 15 residues.

About this clonotype: A read error may account for a junction end that differs from germline. The CDR3 reads CASSLKGLGEQFF. CDR3 coding DNA: TGTGCCAGCAGCTTAAAGGGCTTAGGGGAGCAGTTCTTT. The V gene is TRBV11-3, the J gene TRBJ2-1; D possibly uses TRBD1 or TRBD2 (5 bases each). The CDR3 sequence is 13 residues long. The germline gives CDR1 SGHNT, CDR2 YENEEA.

About this clonotype itself: The conserved phenylalanine or tryptophan is not found at the CDR3 terminus, so this likely reflects a read error. This rearrangement joins TRBV6-1 to TRBJ2-4; 9 positions agree with TRBD2. V lost 7 bases, J lost 9 bases, and 13 bases stayed unmatched. CDR3 size: 15 residues. CDR1 and CDR2 (germline): MNHNS, SASEGT. In DNA form, the CDR3 reads TGTGCCAGCACTCGGCGGGAGGGCGGAGAAAGCATTCAGTACTTA. Its translation is CASTRREGGESIQYL.

This clonotype occurred once. This CDR3 fails to terminate in the conserved phenylalanine or tryptophan, so it likely reflects a read error. In nucleotides, the CDR3 is TGTGCCAGTATCTTAGTGCGGGGTAGAGAGATCCAGTACCTC. Its protein product is CASILVRGREIQYL. V gene TRBV11-2 combines with J gene TRBJ2-5, with a weak D call TRBD2 (6 bases). CDR3 length: 14 amino acids. Germline assignment: CDR1 SGHAT and CDR2 FQNNGV.

The V gene is TRBV14, the J gene TRBJ1-5; D perhaps matches TRBD1 (5 bases). This CDR3 region has 13 residues. Germline lookup yields CDR1 SGHDN and CDR2 FVKESK. V was clipped by 5 bases and J by 5 bases, with 10 bases between them. The CDR3 DNA reads as TGTGCCAGCAGCGGGACTGTCCATCAGCCCCAGCATTTT. This translates into CASSGTVHQPQHF.

The gene calls are TRBV6-6 and TRBJ2-1; D not resolved. Per the germline V gene, CDR1 is MNHNY and CDR2 is SVGAGI (reference sequence). The CDR3 consists of 13 residues. V was trimmed by 0 bases and J by 10 bases, leaving 10 bases between them. CDR3 coding DNA: TGTGCCAGCAGTTACTCCCTCCGGAGAGAGCAGTTCTTC. Amino acid sequence: CASSYSLRREQFF.

This sequence joins TRBV6-2 or TRBV6-3 and TRBJ2-7; D perhaps matches TRBD1 (5 bases). Germline V gene sequence: CDR1 MNHEY, CDR2 SVGEGT. Deletions cut 8 bases from V and 3 bases from J, with 11 bases between. The CDR3 loop spans 12 amino acids. CDR3 loop: CASGKGDYEQYV. The CDR3 DNA reads as TGTGCCAGCGGCAAAGGGGACTACGAGCAGTACGTC.

To note about this clonotype: This may come from a read error, since a much larger clone is one base off. The chain has TRBV10-3 and TRBJ1-2, with D hard to call. The CDR3 covers 14 residues. V dropped 6 bases and J dropped 2 bases, with 13 bases sitting between them. Germline lookup yields CDR1 ENHRY and CDR2 SYGVKD. CDR3 amino acids: CAIRWEQNNYGYTF. In DNA, the CDR3 is TGTGCCATCAGGTGGGAACAGAACAACTATGGCTACACCTTC.

This clonotype was counted ten times or more. This sequence joins TRBV6-1 and TRBJ2-2; 7 bases are a match to TRBD1. The junction had 3 bases not matched to a gene; V was cut back by 6 bases and J by 5 bases. The length of the CDR3 is 13 residues. Looked up from germline, CDR1 is MNHNS and CDR2 is SASEGT. CDR3 sequence: CASRTTGTGELFF. CDR3 DNA sequence: TGTGCCAGCAGGACGACAGGGACCGGGGAGCTGTTTTTT.

Comment on this clonotype: At one end, the junction sequence differs from germline, possibly due to a read error. The chain joins TRBV5-4 to TRBJ2-3; 8 bases agree with TRBD1. Germline V gives CDR1 SGHNT, CDR2 YYREEE (reference sequence). The CDR3 is made up of 12 amino acids. CDR3 bases: TGTGCCAGCAGCGTGGACAGGGATACGCGGTATTTT. Translating gives CASSVDRDTRYF.

Ten or more counts support this clonotype. This rearrangement joins TRBV6-5 to TRBJ2-2, with 8 positions matching TRBD1. V shed 6 bases and J 3 bases; nucleotides not matched to a gene: 3. CDR3 length: 14 residues. CDR1 and CDR2 from the germline V gene are MNHEY and SVGAGI. In DNA, the CDR3 is TGTGCCAGCAGAAGACAGGGGTACACCGGGGAGCTGTTTTTT. It encodes CASRRQGYTGELFF.

In regard to this clonotype: A read error may account for a junction end that differs from germline. The genes are TRBV29-1 and TRBJ2-5; possibly TRBD2 for D (6 bases). Germline loops: CDR1 SQVTM, CDR2 ANQGSEA. The CDR3 length is 14 residues. CDR3 in amino acids: CSVDRRGRQETQYF. The CDR3 DNA reads as TGCAGCGTTGATAGGAGGGGCCGCCAAGAGACCCAATACTTC.

To note about this clonotype: No conserved phenylalanine or tryptophan is present at the end of the CDR3, so a read error is the likely explanation. The gene calls are TRBV6-5 and TRBJ2-1; D is possibly TRBD2 (6 bases). CDR1 and CDR2 from the germline V gene are MNHEY and SVGAGI. Between the trimmed V and J ends, which lost 6 bases and 8 bases, there was a span of 17 bases. There are 14 residues in the CDR3. The CDR3 coding sequence is TGTGCCAGCAGGCGAGGCGGGACGGACGATGAGCAGTTCTTA. As protein: CASRRGGTDDEQFL.

On this clonotype: A read error may be the cause here, since a much bigger clone is one base away. The chain is built from TRBV20-1 and TRBJ1-1, with a weak D call TRBD1 (5 bases). The CDR3 contains 13 residues. The V gene's germline CDR1 is DFQATT and CDR2 SNEGSKA (reference sequence). Trimming stripped 6 bases from V and 7 bases from J, with 18 bases between. Here the CDR3 DNA reads TGCAGTGCGCCGACAAGTGGGACTAATGAAGCTTTCTTT. Amino acid sequence: CSAPTSGTNEAFF.

This clonotype was observed once. Sequence at one end of the junction differs from germline and may be a read error. This chain uses TRBV20-1 with TRBJ2-5, with 12 bases aligning to TRBD2. Germline V gives CDR1 DFQATT, CDR2 SNEGSKA (reference sequence). CDR3 length: 16 residues. Here the CDR3 reads CSVREGLAGLQETHYF. The CDR3, as DNA: TGCAGTGTTAGAGAGGGACTAGCGGGTCTTCAAGAGACCCACTACTTC.